The clone carrying this T cell receptor (beta chain) was observed many times. Its specificity is not known. The data originate from a study of T cells in Graves' hyperthyroidism and ophthalmopathy. Uncontrolled infection, other autoimmune disease, pregnancy or lactation barred patients from enrollment. The CDR3 is 14 amino acids. The V end lost 7 bases, the J end lost 1 base, and 14 bases lay between the germline ends. Per the germline V gene, CDR1 is MDHEN and CDR2 is SYDVKM. Regarding the study as a whole: Most thyroid clonotypes with frequency above 0.001 were detected in blood.

RNA transcripts were the template for amplifying TCR beta CDR3 regions. The HTBI primer set served for first-round RT-PCR of the TCR CDR3. One entry per CDR3 protein results from TCRdb running MiXCR on the multiplex PCR reads. Here the sample spans approximately 370,000 distinct CDR3 sequences, approximately 17% being singletons. Sequencing used blood. V is TRBV28 and J is TRBJ2-7, with D possibly being TRBD2 (6 bases). The source of this sequence is a woman in her 30s with Graves' hyperthyroidism that later progressed to Graves' ophthalmopathy. CDR3 nucleotides: TGTGCCAGCATCGACTTGGGGGGATCCTACGAGCAGTACTTC. It translates to CASIDLGGSYEQYF.